The rows below give T cell receptor beta chains drawn from one sample of a study of blood T cells in healthy people across ages. TCRdb re-called the 5' RACE reads with MiXCR, one entry per CDR3 protein. This table has about 1.7 million distinct CDR3 sequences, approximately 30% appearing once. Source material: blood. Receptors were obtained from a woman aged 25 to 39 in good health. CDR3s include the opening cysteine and the closing phenylalanine or tryptophan. The order of the fields is clone size, D gene, V gene, J gene, CDR3 DNA, CDR3 protein. A D gene is named only where the DNA matches it firmly. Rows give clone size only sometimes, using once, few, many, or a class for an expanded clone.

abundance: NA; d_gene: NA; v_gene: TRBV7-9; j_gene: TRBJ1-2; CDR3nt: TGTGCCAGCAGCTTAATCGAACTAGCGGTCTATGGCTACACCTTC; CDR3aa: CASSLIELAVYGYTF
abundance: few; d_gene: NA; v_gene: TRBV5-5; j_gene: TRBJ2-3; CDR3nt: TGTGCCAGCAGCTCAATCCTCGCGGTGGATACGCAGTATTTT; CDR3aa: CASSSILAVDTQYF
abundance: NA; d_gene: NA; v_gene: TRBV20-1; j_gene: TRBJ2-7; CDR3nt: TGCAGTGCCCTCCTCGGAGGGGGCTCTTACGAGCAGTACTTC; CDR3aa: CSALLGGGSYEQYF
abundance: many; d_gene: NA; v_gene: TRBV9; j_gene: TRBJ2-5; CDR3nt: TGTGCCAGCAGCGTGGGCGGGGGCACCCCGGGGGAGACCCAGTACTTC; CDR3aa: CASSVGGGTPGETQYF
abundance: many; d_gene: TRBD2; v_gene: TRBV28; j_gene: TRBJ2-7; CDR3nt: TGTGCCAGCACTGCGGGACTAGGGAACGAGCAGTACTTC; CDR3aa: CASTAGLGNEQYF
abundance: NA; d_gene: TRBD1; v_gene: TRBV3-1; j_gene: TRBJ1-5; CDR3nt: TGTGCCAGCAGCGAAAGACAGGGAGTAGGACAGCCCCAGCATTTT; CDR3aa: CASSERQGVGQPQHF
abundance: NA; d_gene: NA; v_gene: TRBV29-1; j_gene: TRBJ1-1; CDR3nt: TGCAGCGTTGAACAGGGCAGCGCTGAAGCTTTCTTT; CDR3aa: CSVEQGSAEAFF
abundance: few; d_gene: NA; v_gene: TRBV7-9; j_gene: TRBJ2-5; CDR3nt: TGTGCCAGCAGCTTATTTTACGGGGGCGGAGTGGAGACCCAGTACTTC; CDR3aa: CASSLFYGGGVETQYF
abundance: many; d_gene: NA; v_gene: TRBV10-3; j_gene: TRBJ2-3; CDR3nt: TGTGCCATCAGTGGTAGGGGAGGCGGCGATACGCAGTATTTT; CDR3aa: CAISGRGGGDTQYF
abundance: NA; d_gene: TRBD1; v_gene: TRBV5-1; j_gene: TRBJ2-2; CDR3nt: TGCGCCAGCAGCCCCCGGACAGGGGGCGGCGGGGAGCTGTTTTTT; CDR3aa: CASSPRTGGGGELFF
abundance: many; d_gene: TRBD2; v_gene: TRBV7-9; j_gene: TRBJ2-7; CDR3nt: TGTGCCAGCATTCATAGCGGGGGGTCGTACAACGAGCAGTACTTC; CDR3aa: CASIHSGGSYNEQYF
abundance: few; d_gene: TRBD2; v_gene: TRBV5-1; j_gene: TRBJ2-3; CDR3nt: TGCGCCAGCAGCTTGGCGGTAGCGGGGGACACAGATACGCAGTATTTT; CDR3aa: CASSLAVAGDTDTQYF
abundance: NA; d_gene: NA; v_gene: TRBV29-1; j_gene: TRBJ2-1; CDR3nt: TGCAGCGTTCAATACTACGGAGACTACAATGAGCAGTTCTTC; CDR3aa: CSVQYYGDYNEQFF
abundance: many; d_gene: TRBD1; v_gene: TRBV5-1; j_gene: TRBJ2-7; CDR3nt: TGCGCCAGCAGCCCGAACGGACAGGGGACCTACGAGCAGTACTTC; CDR3aa: CASSPNGQGTYEQYF
abundance: NA; d_gene: TRBD1; v_gene: TRBV5-1; j_gene: TRBJ2-7; CDR3nt: TGCGCCAGCAGCACCCGAGACAGGGAAGGCGAGCGGTACTTC; CDR3aa: CASSTRDREGERYF
abundance: many; d_gene: NA; v_gene: TRBV20-1; j_gene: TRBJ2-5; CDR3nt: TGCAGTGCTAGACAGGGAGCAGGGGAGACCCAGTACTTC; CDR3aa: CSARQGAGETQYF
abundance: NA; d_gene: NA; v_gene: TRBV2; j_gene: TRBJ2-5; CDR3nt: TGTGCCAGCAGTGATGCTAGAGAGGAGACCCAGTACTTC; CDR3aa: CASSDAREETQYF
abundance: NA; d_gene: NA; v_gene: TRBV10-3; j_gene: TRBJ2-7; CDR3nt: TGTGCCATCAGTGTAGCAGGGTATACCTACGAGCAGTACTTC; CDR3aa: CAISVAGYTYEQYF
abundance: NA; d_gene: NA; v_gene: TRBV9; j_gene: TRBJ1-1; CDR3nt: TGTGCCAGCAGCGTAGAGGTCCGGAACACTGAAGCTTTCTTT; CDR3aa: CASSVEVRNTEAFF
abundance: NA; d_gene: NA; v_gene: TRBV7-2; j_gene: TRBJ1-1; CDR3nt: TGTGCCAGCCAGACACGGGGCGGGGATTACACTGAAGCTTTCTTT; CDR3aa: CASQTRGGDYTEAFF
abundance: NA; d_gene: NA; v_gene: TRBV28; j_gene: TRBJ1-2; CDR3nt: TGTGCCAGCAGCTCGGGTCCTGGGCTCGATGGCTACACCTTC; CDR3aa: CASSSGPGLDGYTF
abundance: few; d_gene: NA; v_gene: TRBV12-3/TRBV12-4; j_gene: TRBJ1-2; CDR3nt: TGTGCCAGCGGAGTGGTAACAGGGAATGGCTACACCTTC; CDR3aa: CASGVVTGNGYTF
abundance: once; d_gene: NA; v_gene: TRBV28; j_gene: TRBJ1-3; CDR3nt: TGTGCCAGCAGTTTATTCGCTGGAAACACCATATATTTT; CDR3aa: CASSLFAGNTIYF
abundance: many; d_gene: NA; v_gene: TRBV20-1; j_gene: TRBJ2-5; CDR3nt: TGCAGTGCTAGTAGGGGCGGCTGGCAAGAGACCCAGTACTTC; CDR3aa: CSASRGGWQETQYF
abundance: few; d_gene: TRBD1; v_gene: TRBV5-5; j_gene: TRBJ2-1; CDR3nt: TGTGCCAGCAGCTGGGACAGGGGGGATGAGCAGTTCTTC; CDR3aa: CASSWDRGDEQFF
abundance: many; d_gene: NA; v_gene: TRBV29-1; j_gene: TRBJ2-5; CDR3nt: TGCAGCGTTGAAAGCGGAGGCCAAGAGACCCAGTACTTC; CDR3aa: CSVESGGQETQYF
abundance: few; d_gene: NA; v_gene: TRBV6-6; j_gene: TRBJ2-3; CDR3nt: TGTGCCAGCAAGCCAGGCACAGATACGCAGTATTTT; CDR3aa: CASKPGTDTQYF
abundance: NA; d_gene: NA; v_gene: TRBV30; j_gene: TRBJ1-2; CDR3nt: TGTGCCTGGAATAGGGAGAGAAACTATGGCTACACCTTC; CDR3aa: CAWNRERNYGYTF
abundance: few; d_gene: NA; v_gene: TRBV6-5; j_gene: TRBJ2-2; CDR3nt: TGTGCCAGCAGCCCCAGCCTATCGAACACCGGGGAGCTGTTTTTT; CDR3aa: CASSPSLSNTGELFF
abundance: NA; d_gene: TRBD2; v_gene: TRBV4-1; j_gene: TRBJ2-3; CDR3nt: TGCGCCAGCAGCCTCCGAACTGGACTAGCGACGACAGATACGCAGTATTTT; CDR3aa: CASSLRTGLATTDTQYF
abundance: many; d_gene: NA; v_gene: TRBV13; j_gene: TRBJ2-7; CDR3nt: TGTGCCAGCAGCTTAGGATGCGAGCAGTACTTC; CDR3aa: CASSLGCEQYF
abundance: NA; d_gene: NA; v_gene: TRBV14; j_gene: TRBJ2-5; CDR3nt: TGTGCCAGCAGCCAAGGATACGGGGGCCAGGGGACCCAGTACTTC; CDR3aa: CASSQGYGGQGTQYF
abundance: few; d_gene: NA; v_gene: TRBV20-1; j_gene: TRBJ2-1; CDR3nt: TGCAGTGCTAGCTCGGGGACCTACAATGAGCAGTTCTTC; CDR3aa: CSASSGTYNEQFF
abundance: few; d_gene: NA; v_gene: TRBV5-1; j_gene: TRBJ2-3; CDR3nt: TGCGCCAGCAGCGACGACAGGCGCACAGATACGCAGTATTTT; CDR3aa: CASSDDRRTDTQYF
abundance: NA; d_gene: NA; v_gene: TRBV5-1; j_gene: TRBJ2-5; CDR3nt: TGCGCCAGCAGGACAGGACAGCTTCAAGAGACCCAGTACTTC; CDR3aa: CASRTGQLQETQYF
abundance: NA; d_gene: NA; v_gene: TRBV6-1; j_gene: TRBJ2-2; CDR3nt: TGTGCCAGCAGTGACGCGGGACACGGGGAGCTGTTTTTT; CDR3aa: CASSDAGHGELFF
abundance: few; d_gene: NA; v_gene: TRBV5-1; j_gene: TRBJ2-1; CDR3nt: TGCGCCAGCAGCTTGGGTGCTAATTTCAATGAGCAGTTCTTC; CDR3aa: CASSLGANFNEQFF
abundance: NA; d_gene: TRBD2; v_gene: TRBV5-1; j_gene: TRBJ2-3; CDR3nt: TGCGCCAGCAGGCTAAGCGGGGGGGACGGTACGCAGTATTTT; CDR3aa: CASRLSGGDGTQYF
abundance: NA; d_gene: NA; v_gene: TRBV5-6; j_gene: TRBJ2-5; CDR3nt: TGTGCCAGCAGCTTGCCCCTCCGGCTCCAAGAGACCCAGTACTTC; CDR3aa: CASSLPLRLQETQYF
abundance: few; d_gene: NA; v_gene: TRBV5-5; j_gene: TRBJ1-5; CDR3nt: TGTGCCAGCAGCTTTGATTTGGGCAATCAGCCCCAGCATTTT; CDR3aa: CASSFDLGNQPQHF